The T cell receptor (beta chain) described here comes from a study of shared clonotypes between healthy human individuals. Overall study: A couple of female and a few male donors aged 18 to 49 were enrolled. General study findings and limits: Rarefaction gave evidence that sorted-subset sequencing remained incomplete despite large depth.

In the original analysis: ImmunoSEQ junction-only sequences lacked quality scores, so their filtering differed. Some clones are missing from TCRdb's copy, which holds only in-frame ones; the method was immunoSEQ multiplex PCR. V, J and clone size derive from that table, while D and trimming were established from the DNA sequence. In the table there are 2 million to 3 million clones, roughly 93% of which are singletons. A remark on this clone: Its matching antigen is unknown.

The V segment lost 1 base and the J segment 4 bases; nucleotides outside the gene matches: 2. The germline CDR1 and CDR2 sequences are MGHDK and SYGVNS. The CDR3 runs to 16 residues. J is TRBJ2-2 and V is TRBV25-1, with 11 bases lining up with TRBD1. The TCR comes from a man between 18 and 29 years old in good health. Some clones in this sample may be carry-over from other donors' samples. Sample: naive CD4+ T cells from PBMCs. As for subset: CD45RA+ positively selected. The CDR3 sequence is CASSEWGQGGTGELFF. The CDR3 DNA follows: TGTGCCAGCAGTGAATGGGGACAGGGGGGCACCGGGGAGCTGTTTTTT.